The clone carrying this T cell receptor (beta chain) was counted at least ten times. The antigen remains unidentified. This specimen belongs to a study of T-cell reconstitution after alpha-beta-depleted transplantation in children. Unique molecular identifiers were used to barcode this TCRbeta library. TCRdb recomputed calls from the PCR reads with MiXCR, one row per CDR3 protein. This table has a few hundred thousand distinct CDR3 sequences, approximately 10% appearing once. Study outcomes and limitations: T-cell counts and diversity at one year post-transplant came mainly from newly produced T cells.

This TCR derives from a child younger than two with acute myeloid leukemia, due to receive a stem cell transplant. Sequencing was performed on PBMCs, taken before TCRalphabeta/CD19-depleted stem cell transplant.

CDR3 residues: CASSSSGKDEQFF. In DNA form, the CDR3 reads TGTGCCAGCAGCTCTAGCGGGAAGGATGAGCAGTTCTTC. The genes are TRBV7-8 and TRBJ2-1; 9 bases agree with TRBD2. The CDR3 totals 13 residues. From germline, CDR1 is SGHVS and CDR2 FQNEAQ. The J segment lost 8 bases and the V segment lost 4 bases, leaving 3 bases of the junction unmatched. Variable domain in full (rest from reference TRBV7-8 and TRBJ2-1): GAGVSQSPRYKVAKRGQDVALRCDPISGHVSLFWYQQALGQGPEFLTYFQNEAQLDKSGLPSDRFFAERPEGSVSTLKIQRTQQEDSAVYLCASSSSGKDEQFFGPGTRLTVL.